The T cell receptor beta chain under discussion was sequenced for a study of blood T cell repertoires in COVID-19. Germline assignment: CDR1 MNHEY and CDR2 SMNVEV (reference sequence). The length of the CDR3 is 14 residues. Trimming shortened V by 5 bases and J by 0 bases, and 10 bases separated the two germline ends. The data were produced by immunoSEQ multiplex PCR, yet TCRdb's version contains in-frame clones alone and is incomplete. This sample has approximately 110,000 clones, with roughly 83% found just once. The TCR comes from a human donor in a cohort sampled during active COVID-19. Specimen: peripheral blood. The chain uses TRBV27 and TRBJ2-5; TRBD2 might be the D (5 bases). CDR3: CASSPQRHQETQYF. The CDR3 coding sequence is TGTGCCAGCAGTCCCCAGCGGCACCAAGAGACCCAGTACTTC.